The source of this TCR beta chain is a study of blood T cell repertoires in COVID-19. This clone turned up a few times. The method was immunoSEQ multiplex PCR; TCRdb's version includes in-frame clones alone and lacks a portion of them. The sample holds about 110,000 clones, 65% to 90% seen once. This sequence originates from a woman older than 75 with active or convalescent COVID-19. The sequencing sample was made of peripheral blood.

In DNA, the CDR3 is TGCGCCAGCAGCTTGGTACTGGGAGGGAATAATGAAAAACTGTTTTTT. Encoded protein: CASSLVLGGNNEKLFF. The J gene is TRBJ1-4, the V gene TRBV5-1, with D unresolved. In germline, CDR1 is SGHRS, CDR2 YFSETQ. This CDR3 has 16 residues. Trimming shortened V by 0 bases and J by 4 bases, and 13 bases separated the two germline ends.